This entry is about one T cell receptor (beta chain). Its antigen remains unidentified. This sample is part of a study of post-analysis software for immune sequencing data. Study overall: Clinical courses comprised relapsing-remitting, secondary progressive and progressive-relapsing multiple sclerosis. Regarding the study as a whole: Multiple sclerosis was associated with a significant reduction in normalized Chao1 diversity relative to controls. A few TRBV segments (TRBV5-6, TRBV5-1 and TRBV20-1 among them) occurred more frequently in patients than in controls.

cDNA libraries of TCR beta carried unique molecular identifiers. Each CDR3 protein gets one entry after TCRdb re-called the PCR reads with MiXCR. The sample shows 650,000 to 900,000 distinct CDR3 sequences, 40% to 55% of them seen only once. The length of the CDR3 is 17 residues. Germline V gene lookup returns CDR1 SGHDN and CDR2 FVKESK. Germline trimming cut 2 bases from V and 7 bases from J; bases unmatched to any gene: 13. The origin of this receptor is a girl between 5 and 17 years old with multiple sclerosis. Specimen: blood. The gene calls are TRBV14 and TRBJ2-1; 8 bases align to TRBD2. CDR3 DNA: TGTGCCAGCAGCCAATCGGTGATAGCGGGAACAAGGAATGAGCAGTTCTTC. This translates into CASSQSVIAGTRNEQFF.